This T cell receptor beta chain was documented in a study of vaccination and CD4 T cells after COVID-19. As regards this clonotype: Antigen specificity is unknown.

V was shortened by 5 bases and J by 3 bases, with 18 bases between the two germline ends. The CDR3 contains 16 residues. The Oncomine TCR Beta short-read assay was applied to DNA of cultured CD4+ T cells. TCRdb independently ran MiXCR on the PCR reads; one entry per CDR3 protein. The sample lists about 15,000 distinct CDR3 sequences, 54% occurring once. The sample's treatment: roughly ten-day PBMC culture with coronavirus spike peptide pools or control peptides (ViraFEST assay). All positive PCR tests were dated between March and December 2020, predating US Alpha, Beta and Delta variants. The chain uses TRBV12-3 or TRBV12-4 and TRBJ2-3; maybe TRBD1 (7 bases). Material for sequencing was CD4+ T cells from blood, cultured in vitro. This sequence was found in a human donor who had recovered from COVID-19. In nucleotides, the CDR3 is TGTGCCAGCAGTGCCTCCAGGGGGACTTTTACAGATACGCAGTATTTT. It is translated as CASSASRGTFTDTQYF.